This T cell receptor beta chain comes out of a study of blood T cell repertoires in COVID-19. Study information: There were acute and convalescent COVID-19 samples, and they came from the United States, Italy and Spain. The analysed material was cDNA or gDNA that came from T cells, B-cell-depleted T cells, or PBMCs.

The count of this clone is one. Trimming removed 6 bases at V and 5 bases at J, with 17 bases between. CDR3 size: 15 residues. The germline V gene encodes CDR1 SGDLS and CDR2 YYNGEE. In the source study's methods: Reference gene primer amplification gave nucleated cell count estimates. The data were produced by immunoSEQ multiplex PCR, yet TCRdb's version contains in-frame clones alone and is incomplete. The D gene and trimming were derived from the DNA, and the V and J assignments and clone size from that table. The sample has some 51,000 clones; approximately 90% are singletons. Sequenced: peripheral blood. The clonotype originates from a man in his forties or fifties with acute or convalescent COVID-19. The V and J genes are TRBV9 and TRBJ2-2; D may be TRBD1 (5 bases). As DNA, the CDR3 is TGTGCCAGCAAGGCGACAGACGAAGATACCGGGGAGCTGTTTTTT. Its protein product is CASKATDEDTGELFF.